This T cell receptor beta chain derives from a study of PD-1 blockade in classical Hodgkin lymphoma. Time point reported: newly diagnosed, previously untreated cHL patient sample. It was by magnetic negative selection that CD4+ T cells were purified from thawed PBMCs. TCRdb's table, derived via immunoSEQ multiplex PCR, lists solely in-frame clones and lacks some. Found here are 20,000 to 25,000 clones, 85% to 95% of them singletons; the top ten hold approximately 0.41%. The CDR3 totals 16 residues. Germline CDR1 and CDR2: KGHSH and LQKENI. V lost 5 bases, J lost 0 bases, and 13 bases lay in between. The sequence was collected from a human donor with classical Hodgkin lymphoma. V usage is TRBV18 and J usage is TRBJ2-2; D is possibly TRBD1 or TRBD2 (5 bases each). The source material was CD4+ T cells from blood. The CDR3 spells CASSVTGTTNTGELFF. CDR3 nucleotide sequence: TGTGCCAGCTCAGTTACCGGGACGACGAACACCGGGGAGCTGTTTTTT.